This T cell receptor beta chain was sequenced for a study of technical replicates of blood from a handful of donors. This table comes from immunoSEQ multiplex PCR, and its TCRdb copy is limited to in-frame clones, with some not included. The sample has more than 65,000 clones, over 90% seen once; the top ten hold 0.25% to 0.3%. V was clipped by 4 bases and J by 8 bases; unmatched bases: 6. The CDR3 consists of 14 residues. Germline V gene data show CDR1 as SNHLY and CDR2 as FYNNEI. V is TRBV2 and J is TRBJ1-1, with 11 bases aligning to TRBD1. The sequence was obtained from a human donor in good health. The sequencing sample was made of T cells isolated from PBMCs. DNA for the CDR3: TGTGCCAGCAGTGCACCGGGACAGGGGGGAGAAGCTTTCTTT. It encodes CASSAPGQGGEAFF.